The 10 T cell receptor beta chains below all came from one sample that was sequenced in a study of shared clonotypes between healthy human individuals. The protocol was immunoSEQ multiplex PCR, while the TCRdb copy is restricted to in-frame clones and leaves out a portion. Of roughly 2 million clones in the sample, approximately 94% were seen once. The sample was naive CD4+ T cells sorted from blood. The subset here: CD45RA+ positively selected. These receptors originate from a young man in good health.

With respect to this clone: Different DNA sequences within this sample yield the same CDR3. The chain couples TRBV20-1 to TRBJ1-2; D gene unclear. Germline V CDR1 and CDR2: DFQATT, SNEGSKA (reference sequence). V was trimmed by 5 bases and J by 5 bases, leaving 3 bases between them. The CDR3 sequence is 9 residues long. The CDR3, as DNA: TGCAGTGCTGGTTATGGCTACACCTTC. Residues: CSAGYGYTF.

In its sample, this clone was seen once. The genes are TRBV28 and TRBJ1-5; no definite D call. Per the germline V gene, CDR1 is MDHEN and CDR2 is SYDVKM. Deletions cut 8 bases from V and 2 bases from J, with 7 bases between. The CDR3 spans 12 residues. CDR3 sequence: CASGERNQPQHF. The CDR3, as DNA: TGTGCCAGCGGGGAGCGCAATCAGCCCCAGCATTTT.

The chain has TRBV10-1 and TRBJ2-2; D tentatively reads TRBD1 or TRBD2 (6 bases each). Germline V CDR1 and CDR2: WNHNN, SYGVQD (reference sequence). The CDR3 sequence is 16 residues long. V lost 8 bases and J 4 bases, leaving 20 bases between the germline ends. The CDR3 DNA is TGCGCCAGCCTTCACAGGGTTAGCGGTTGCACCGGGGAGCTGTTTTTT. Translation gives CASLHRVSGCTGELFF.

In DNA, the CDR3 is TGTGCCAGCAGAAACAGGGGTCTCACCTATGGCTACACCTTC. Translated: CASRNRGLTYGYTF. The chain has TRBV6-5 and TRBJ1-2, with 7 nucleotides matching TRBD1. The CDR3 sequence is 14 residues long. Trimming cost V 6 bases and J 4 bases; bases outside gene matches: 8. Germline CDR1 reads MNHEY; CDR2 reads SVGAGI.

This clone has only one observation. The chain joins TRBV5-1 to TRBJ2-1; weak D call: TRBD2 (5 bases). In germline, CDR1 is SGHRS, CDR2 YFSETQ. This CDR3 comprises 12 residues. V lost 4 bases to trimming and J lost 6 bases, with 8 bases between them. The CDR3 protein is CASSTGSNEQFF. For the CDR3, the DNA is TGCGCCAGCAGCACGGGGTCCAATGAGCAGTTCTTC.

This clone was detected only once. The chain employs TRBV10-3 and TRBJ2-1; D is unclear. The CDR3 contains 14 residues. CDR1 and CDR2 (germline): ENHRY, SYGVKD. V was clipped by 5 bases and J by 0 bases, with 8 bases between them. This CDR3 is CAISYQSSYNEQFF. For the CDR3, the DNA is TGTGCCATCAGTTATCAGAGCTCCTACAATGAGCAGTTCTTC.

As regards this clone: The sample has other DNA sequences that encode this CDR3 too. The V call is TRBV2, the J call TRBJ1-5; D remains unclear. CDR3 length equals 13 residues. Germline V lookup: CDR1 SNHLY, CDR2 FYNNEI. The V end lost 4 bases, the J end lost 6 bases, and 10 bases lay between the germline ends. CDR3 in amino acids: CASSGEVSQPQHF. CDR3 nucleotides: TGTGCCAGCAGTGGAGAAGTGTCTCAGCCCCAGCATTTT.

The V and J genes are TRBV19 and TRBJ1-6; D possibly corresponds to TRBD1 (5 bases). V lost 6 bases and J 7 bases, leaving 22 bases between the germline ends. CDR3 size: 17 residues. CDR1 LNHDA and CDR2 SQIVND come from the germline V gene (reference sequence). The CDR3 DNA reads TGTGCCAGTAGCCCCGGAGGAAAGGGGTCGATAAATTCACCCCTCCACTTT. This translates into CASSPGGKGSINSPLHF.

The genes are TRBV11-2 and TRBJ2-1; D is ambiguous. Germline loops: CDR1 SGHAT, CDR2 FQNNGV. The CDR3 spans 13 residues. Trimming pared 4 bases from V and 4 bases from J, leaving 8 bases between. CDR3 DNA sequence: TGTGCCAGCAGCTCGGACGGATACAATGAGCAGTTCTTC. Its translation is CASSSDGYNEQFF.

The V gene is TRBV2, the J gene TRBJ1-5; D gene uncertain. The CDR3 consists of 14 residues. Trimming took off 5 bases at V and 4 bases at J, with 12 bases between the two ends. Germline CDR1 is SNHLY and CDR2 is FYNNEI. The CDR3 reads CASSPGRVNQPQHF. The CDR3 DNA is TGTGCCAGCAGTCCCGGCCGTGTGAATCAGCCCCAGCATTTT.